These 10 T cell receptor beta chains came from one sample sequenced in a study of blood T cell repertoires in COVID-19 (dated by TCRdb to the early 2020s). Receptors were amplified or captured by the immunoSEQ multiplex PCR assay. TCRdb mirrors the immuneACCESS table, restricted to in-frame sequences. Some clones are absent from its copies; in checked studies, under half trace to an unresolved V gene, and the reason for the others is unknown. Across this sample there are approximately 210,000 clones, with about 76% seen only once. More than 8.5% of the sample lies in the top ten. The sample comprised PBMCs or T cells enriched from blood (not recorded which). All receptors come from a woman aged 45-65 years with acute COVID-19.

The chain is built from TRBV5-1 and TRBJ2-7; TRBD2 aligns across 11 bases. Germline V gene lookup returns CDR1 SGHRS and CDR2 YFSETQ. The junction had 2 bases not matched to a gene; V was cut back by 0 bases and J by 3 bases. The length of the CDR3 is 15 residues. CDR3 region: CASSLVLAGDYEQYF. Written as DNA, the CDR3 is TGCGCCAGCAGCTTGGTACTAGCGGGAGACTACGAGCAGTACTTC.

The chain couples TRBV28 to TRBJ1-4; D perhaps matches TRBD1 (6 bases). Trimming removed 1 base at V and 7 bases at J, with 13 bases between. CDR1 MDHEN and CDR2 SYDVKM come from the germline V gene. This CDR3 comprises 15 residues. The CDR3 spells CASSLLQGTGEKLFF. CDR3 DNA: TGTGCCAGCAGTTTATTGCAGGGGACGGGTGAAAAACTGTTTTTT.

The chain joins TRBV6-4 to TRBJ2-7; 9 bases are shared with TRBD1. V gave up 4 bases and J gave up 1 base; unmatched junction bases: 11. The V gene's germline CDR1 is MRHNA and CDR2 SNTAGT. This CDR3 spans 17 amino acids. The CDR3 loop is CASSVITEGTGSYEQYF. The CDR3 DNA reads TGTGCCAGCAGTGTAATAACCGAGGGGACAGGGTCCTACGAGCAGTACTTC.

This chain uses TRBV7-9 with TRBJ1-3; D gene ambiguous. Germline lookup yields CDR1 SEHNR and CDR2 FQNEAQ (reference sequence). V was cut by 7 bases and J by 0 bases, with 19 bases left in between. This CDR3 has 17 amino acids. This CDR3 reads CASTSSVVQNSGNTIYF. Here the CDR3 DNA reads TGTGCCAGCACATCAAGTGTGGTACAGAACTCTGGAAACACCATATATTTT.

This clone came up once. The chain's CDR3 is CAWNGNRGIDGYTF. CDR3 in DNA: TGTGCCTGGAACGGGAACCGGGGTATCGATGGCTACACCTTC. The V and J genes are TRBV30 and TRBJ1-2; D is ambiguous. CDR3 size: 14 residues. Per the germline V gene, CDR1 is GTSNPN and CDR2 is SVGIG (reference sequence). Trimming cost V 4 bases and J 6 bases, with 18 bases left between them. Complete variable domain (other parts from reference TRBV30 and TRBJ1-2): SQTIHQWPATLVQPVGSPLSLECTVEGTSNPNLYWYRQAAGRGLQLLFYSVGIGQISSEVPQNLSASRPQDRQFILSSKKLLLSDSGFYLCAWNGNRGIDGYTFGSGTRLTVV.

The chain joins TRBV6-6 to TRBJ1-3; unclear D gene. CDR1 MNHNY and CDR2 SVGAGI come from the germline V gene (reference sequence). The CDR3 covers 13 residues. V lost 5 bases, J lost 4 bases, and 9 bases lay in between. CDR3 protein: CASSTIQGNTIYF. For the CDR3, the DNA is TGTGCCAGCAGTACGATACAGGGAAACACCATATATTTT.

This clone occurred a few times. The J gene is TRBJ2-7, the V gene TRBV19; 7 nucleotides line up with TRBD2. There are 12 residues in the CDR3. The V segment lost 11 bases and the J segment 3 bases; nucleotides outside the gene matches: 7. The germline CDR1 and CDR2 sequences are LNHDA and SQIVND (reference sequence). This CDR3 is CASTGGDYEQYF. The CDR3 DNA reads TGTGCCTCCACTGGGGGGGACTACGAGCAGTACTTC. Based on the CDR3 plus reference TRBV19 and TRBJ2-7, the full variable domain is DGGITQSPKYLFRKEGQNVTLSCEQNLNHDAMYWYRQDPGQGLRLIYYSQIVNDFQKGDIAEGYSVSREKKESFPLTVTSAQKNPTAFYLCASTGGDYEQYFGPGTRLTVT.

This clone was seen only a few times. The rearrangement joins TRBV6-6 to TRBJ1-2; D not certain. Germline CDR1 is MNHNY and CDR2 is SVGAGI (reference sequence). The V gene lost 2 bases and the J gene lost 8 bases, with 9 bases spanning the gap. The CDR3 length is 12 residues. The DNA for the CDR3 is TGTGCCAGCAGTTACGAGCGGGGAGGCTACACCTTC. It is translated as CASSYERGGYTF.

This clone was detected only a few times. V usage is TRBV7-2 and J usage is TRBJ1-6, with D possibly TRBD1 on 5 matching bases. Between the trimmed V and J ends, which lost 6 bases and 7 bases, there was a span of 16 bases. The CDR3 consists of 15 residues. Germline-derived CDR1 and CDR2 are SGHTA and FQGNSA. The DNA for the CDR3 is TGTGCCAGCAGTCCACATGACAGCATCAATTCACCCCTCCACTTT. This encodes CASSPHDSINSPLHF.

This chain joins TRBV28 and TRBJ1-2, with D maybe TRBD1 (5 bases). Trimming removed 6 bases at V and 5 bases at J, with 16 bases between. CDR3 length: 14 amino acids. Germline CDR1 is MDHEN and CDR2 is SYDVKM. This CDR3 is CASSPRQIIYGYTF. The CDR3 nucleotides read TGTGCCAGCAGCCCACGACAGATTATTTATGGCTACACCTTC.